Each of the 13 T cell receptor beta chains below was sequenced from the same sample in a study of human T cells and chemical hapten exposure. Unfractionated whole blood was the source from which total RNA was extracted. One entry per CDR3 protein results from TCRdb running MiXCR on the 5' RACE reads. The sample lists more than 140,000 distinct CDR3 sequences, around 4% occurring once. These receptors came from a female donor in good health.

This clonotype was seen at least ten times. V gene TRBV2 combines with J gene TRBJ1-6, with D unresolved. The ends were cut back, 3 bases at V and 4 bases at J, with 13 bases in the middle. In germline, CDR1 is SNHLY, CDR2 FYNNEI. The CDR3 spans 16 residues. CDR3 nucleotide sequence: TGTGCCAGCAGTGATGGGCCGGGCGTTTATAATTCACCCCTCCACTTT. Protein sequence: CASSDGPGVYNSPLHF.

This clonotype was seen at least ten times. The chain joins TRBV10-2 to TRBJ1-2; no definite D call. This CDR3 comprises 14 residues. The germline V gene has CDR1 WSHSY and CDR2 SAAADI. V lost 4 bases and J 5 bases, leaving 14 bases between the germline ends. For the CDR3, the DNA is TGCGCCAGCAGTGTTGAGTACAGCCCGTATGGCTACACCTTC. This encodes CASSVEYSPYGYTF.

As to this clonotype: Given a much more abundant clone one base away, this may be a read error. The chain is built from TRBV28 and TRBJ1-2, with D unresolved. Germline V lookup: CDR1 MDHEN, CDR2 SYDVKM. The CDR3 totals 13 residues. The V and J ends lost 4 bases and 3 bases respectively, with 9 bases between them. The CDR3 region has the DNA TGTGCCAGCAGTTGGCCACAGTACTATGGCTACACCTTC. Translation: CASSWPQYYGYTF.

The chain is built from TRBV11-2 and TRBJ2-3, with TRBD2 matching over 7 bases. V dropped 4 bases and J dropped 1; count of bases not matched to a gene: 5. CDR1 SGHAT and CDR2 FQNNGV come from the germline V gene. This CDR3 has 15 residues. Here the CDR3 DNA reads TGTGCCAGCAGCTCAGGGACTATTCGCACAGATACGCAGTATTTT. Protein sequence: CASSSGTIRTDTQYF.

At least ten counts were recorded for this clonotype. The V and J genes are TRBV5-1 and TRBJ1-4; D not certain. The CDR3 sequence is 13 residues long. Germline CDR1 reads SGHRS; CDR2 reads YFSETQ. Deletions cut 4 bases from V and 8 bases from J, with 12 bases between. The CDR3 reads CASSLHTGEKLFF. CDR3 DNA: TGCGCCAGCAGCCTGCACACTGGCGAAAAACTGTTTTTT.

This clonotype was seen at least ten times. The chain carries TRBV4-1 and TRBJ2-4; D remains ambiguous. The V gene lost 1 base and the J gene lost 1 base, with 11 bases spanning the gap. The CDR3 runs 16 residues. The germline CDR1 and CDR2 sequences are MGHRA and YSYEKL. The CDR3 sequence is CASSQAVWIAKNIQYF. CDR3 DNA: TGCGCCAGCAGCCAAGCGGTCTGGATCGCCAAAAACATTCAGTACTTC.

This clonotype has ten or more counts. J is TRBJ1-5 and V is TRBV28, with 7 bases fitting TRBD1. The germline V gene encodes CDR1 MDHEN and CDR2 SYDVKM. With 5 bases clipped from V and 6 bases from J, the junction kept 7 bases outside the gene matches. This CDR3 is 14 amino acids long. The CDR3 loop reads CASSLPGGVQPQHF. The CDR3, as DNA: TGTGCCAGCAGTCTTCCAGGGGGAGTTCAGCCCCAGCATTTT.

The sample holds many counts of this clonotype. This CDR3 reads CASSLGTSQETQYF. In DNA form, the CDR3 reads TGCGCCAGCAGCTTGGGGACGAGCCAAGAGACCCAGTACTTC. The chain uses TRBV5-1 and TRBJ2-5, with no clear D. The germline V gene encodes CDR1 SGHRS and CDR2 YFSETQ. This CDR3 comprises 14 residues. V lost 0 bases and J lost 1, with 7 bases in between.

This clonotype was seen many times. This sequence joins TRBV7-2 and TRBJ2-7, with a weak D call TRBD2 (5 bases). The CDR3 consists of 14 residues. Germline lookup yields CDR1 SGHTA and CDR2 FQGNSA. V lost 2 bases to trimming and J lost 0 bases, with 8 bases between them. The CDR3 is CASSLTRGSYEQYF. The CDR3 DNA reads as TGTGCCAGCAGCTTAACTAGAGGCTCCTACGAGCAGTACTTC.

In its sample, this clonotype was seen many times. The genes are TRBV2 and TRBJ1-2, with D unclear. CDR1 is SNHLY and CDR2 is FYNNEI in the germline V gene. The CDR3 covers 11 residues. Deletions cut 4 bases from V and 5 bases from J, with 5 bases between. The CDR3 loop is CASSVQYGYTF. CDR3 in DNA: TGTGCCAGCAGTGTCCAGTATGGCTACACCTTC.

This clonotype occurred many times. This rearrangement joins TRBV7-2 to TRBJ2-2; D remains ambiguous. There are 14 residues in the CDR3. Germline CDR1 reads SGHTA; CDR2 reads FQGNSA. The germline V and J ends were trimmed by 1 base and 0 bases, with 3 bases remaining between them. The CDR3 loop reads CASSLVPNTGELFF. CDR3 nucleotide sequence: TGTGCCAGCAGCTTAGTACCGAACACCGGGGAGCTGTTTTTT.

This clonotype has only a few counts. CDR3 region: CAISGTGRPYNEQFF. In DNA form, the CDR3 reads TGTGCCATCAGCGGGACAGGACGTCCCTACAATGAGCAGTTCTTC. The gene calls are TRBV10-3 and TRBJ2-1, with 8 bases matching TRBD1. Germline-derived CDR1 and CDR2 are ENHRY and SYGVKD. This CDR3 has 15 amino acids. Losses at the gene ends were 6 bases for V and 2 bases for J; bases not matched to a gene: 6.

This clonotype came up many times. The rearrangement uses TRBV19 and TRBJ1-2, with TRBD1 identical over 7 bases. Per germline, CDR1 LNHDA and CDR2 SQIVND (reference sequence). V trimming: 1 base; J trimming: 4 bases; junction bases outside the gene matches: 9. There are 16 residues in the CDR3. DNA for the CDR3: TGTGCCAGTAGTATAGCCCTGACAGGGAACGGCTATGGCTACACCTTC. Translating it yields CASSIALTGNGYGYTF.